This TCR beta chain was sequenced in a study of long-term antiretroviral therapy in people with HIV. It was version v3.0 of the immunoSEQ assay that was run at survey level. For each individual sample, sequencing targeted roughly 35,000-55,000 T-cell genomes. The table came from immunoSEQ multiplex PCR; TCRdb's copy has only in-frame clones and leaves some out. The sample shows some 13,000 clones, 80% of them seen only once. Whole-study results and caveats: Dominance of pre-ART expanded clones persisted, fluctuating and often declining after ART. Control repertoires displayed wider CDR3 length ranges than the HIV repertoires.

Donors each had at least one pre-ART PBMC sample and at least two post-ART ones. About this clone: The target antigen is unknown.

The germline gives CDR1 SGHRS, CDR2 YFSETQ. Trimming cost V 3 bases and J 3 bases; bases outside gene matches: 3. CDR3 size: 14 residues. The source is a man aged 35-49 years with HIV. The chain links TRBV5-1 to TRBJ1-1; 9 bases are shared with TRBD1. The material was unsorted PBMCs, obtained 3.2 years before starting antiretroviral therapy. CDR3 nucleotides: TGCGCCAGCAGCTGGACAGGGGTGGACACTGAAGCTTTCTTT. Protein product: CASSWTGVDTEAFF.